The TCR beta chain under discussion was sequenced for a study of T cells in Graves' hyperthyroidism and ophthalmopathy. Findings and limits, study-wide: Blood samples included most of the expanded thyroid clonotypes exceeding 0.001.

Uncontrolled infections, other autoimmune diseases, pregnancy or lactation led to exclusion of patients. Remarks on this clonotype: Its antigen is currently unknown.

The CDR3 sequence is 17 residues long. V shed 1 base and J 11 bases; nucleotides not matched to a gene: 19. Amplification yielded TCR beta CDR3 regions, with RNA transcripts as the source. HTBI primers drove first-round RT-PCR of the TCR CDR3. Using its own MiXCR run on the multiplex PCR reads, TCRdb lists one record per CDR3 protein. Altogether fewer than 900,000 distinct CDR3 sequences are present, around 20% being singletons, with the ten largest covering roughly a sixth. What was sequenced was blood. This receptor was obtained from a woman aged 50 to 60 with Graves' hyperthyroidism that later progressed to Graves' ophthalmopathy. The chain joins TRBV12-3 or TRBV12-4 to TRBJ1-1, with 7 positions matching TRBD1. The CDR3 here is CASSLVRKGDSWLTAFF. In nucleotides, the CDR3 is TGTGCCAGCAGTTTAGTAAGGAAAGGGGACAGTTGGTTAACGGCTTTCTTT.